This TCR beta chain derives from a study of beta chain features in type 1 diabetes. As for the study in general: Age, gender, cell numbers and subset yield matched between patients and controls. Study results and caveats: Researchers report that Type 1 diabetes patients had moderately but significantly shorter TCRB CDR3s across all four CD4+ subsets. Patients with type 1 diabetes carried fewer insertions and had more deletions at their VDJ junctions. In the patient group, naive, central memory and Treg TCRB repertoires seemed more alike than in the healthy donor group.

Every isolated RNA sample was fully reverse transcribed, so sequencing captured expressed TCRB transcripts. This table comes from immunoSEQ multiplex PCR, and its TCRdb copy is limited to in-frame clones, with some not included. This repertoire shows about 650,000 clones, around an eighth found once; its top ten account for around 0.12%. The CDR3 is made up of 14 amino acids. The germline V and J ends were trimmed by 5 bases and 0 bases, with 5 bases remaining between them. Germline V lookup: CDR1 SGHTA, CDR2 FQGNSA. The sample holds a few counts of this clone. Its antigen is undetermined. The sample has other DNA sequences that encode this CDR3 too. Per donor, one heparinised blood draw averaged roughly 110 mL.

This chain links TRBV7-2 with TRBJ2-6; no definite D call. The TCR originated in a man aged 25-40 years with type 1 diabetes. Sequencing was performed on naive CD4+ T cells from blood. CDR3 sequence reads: CASSRNSGANVLTF. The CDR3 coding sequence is TGTGCCAGCAGCCGGAACTCTGGGGCCAACGTCCTGACTTTC.